This T cell receptor beta chain was retrieved from a study of T cells in Graves' hyperthyroidism and ophthalmopathy. Per germline, CDR1 LNHDA and CDR2 SQIVND (reference sequence). V was cut by 5 bases and J by 4 bases, with 17 bases left in between. The CDR3 has 16 residues. This clonotype was found many times. The CDR3 regions of TCR beta were amplified from RNA transcripts. HTBI primers were the set used in a first-round RT-PCR of the TCR CDR3. TCRdb reanalysed the multiplex PCR reads using MiXCR and keeps one entry per CDR3 protein. The sample includes 300,000 to 400,000 distinct CDR3 sequences, roughly 14% of them seen just once.

The chain has TRBV19 and TRBJ2-2; D unclear. Sequences were obtained from blood. The source is a woman aged 25-40 years with Graves' hyperthyroidism. The CDR3 nucleotides are TGTGCCAGTAGTGCAATCACCGAGTTGGCCACCGGGGAGCTGTTTTTT. Translating it yields CASSAITELATGELFF. The full variable domain, rest sourced from reference TRBV19 and TRBJ2-2, is DGGITQSPKYLFRKEGQNVTLSCEQNLNHDAMYWYRQDPGQGLRLIYYSQIVNDFQKGDIAEGYSVSREKKESFPLTVTSAQKNPTAFYLCASSAITELATGELFFGEGSRLTVL.